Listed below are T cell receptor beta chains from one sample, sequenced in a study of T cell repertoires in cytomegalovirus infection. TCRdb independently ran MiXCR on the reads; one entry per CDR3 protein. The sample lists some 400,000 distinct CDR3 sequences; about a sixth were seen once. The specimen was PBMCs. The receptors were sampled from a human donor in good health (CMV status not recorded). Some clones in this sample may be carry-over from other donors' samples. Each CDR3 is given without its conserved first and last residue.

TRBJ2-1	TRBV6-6	ASSRATSGVNEQF
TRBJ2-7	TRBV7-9	ASSFDNSYEQY
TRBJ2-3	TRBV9	ASSVDYTDTQY
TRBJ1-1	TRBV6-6	ASSWRGQPNTEAF
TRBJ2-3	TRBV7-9	ASSQWDRNTQY
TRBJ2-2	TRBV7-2	ASRKGGGSTGELF
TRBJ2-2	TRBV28	ASSFRGAGELF
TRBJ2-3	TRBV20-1	SARDDLAGGRDTQY
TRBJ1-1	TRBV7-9	ASSLDRLDTEAF
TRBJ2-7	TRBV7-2	ASSGLGVSEQY
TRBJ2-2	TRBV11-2	ASSLDSHGELF
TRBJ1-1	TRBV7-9	ASSSKGEAF
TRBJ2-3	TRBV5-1	ASSKDITGDTQY
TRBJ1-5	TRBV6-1	ASRTTGDTSGSQH
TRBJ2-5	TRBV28	ASSVKQETQY
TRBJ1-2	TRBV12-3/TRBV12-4	ASSLPGQVPDYGYT
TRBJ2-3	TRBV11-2	ASSLVRRSTDTQY
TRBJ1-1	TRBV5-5	ASSLYRDRRGEAF
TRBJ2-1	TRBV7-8	ASSHLPGRAYNEQF